Shown below are 12 T cell receptor beta chains from a single sample sequenced in a study of blood T cell repertoires in COVID-19. The table came from immunoSEQ multiplex PCR; TCRdb's copy has only in-frame clones and leaves some out. This table holds 60,000 to 75,000 clones, more than 80% found once. The material sequenced was peripheral blood. These receptors came from a woman of 80 years or more with active or convalescent COVID-19.

This clone is a singleton in its sample. The gene calls are TRBV7-2 and TRBJ1-1; possibly TRBD1 for D (5 bases). Germline-derived CDR1 and CDR2 are SGHTA and FQGNSA. The CDR3 totals 16 residues. The ends were cut back, 0 bases at V and 5 bases at J, with 16 bases in the middle. The CDR3 DNA reads TGTGCCAGCAGCTTAGCGCAGGGCCTGGTCGGGACTGAAGCTTTCTTT. It specifies CASSLAQGLVGTEAFF.

This chain joins TRBV24-1 and TRBJ2-1; D not certain. The CDR3 is 16 residues long. Germline V gene sequence: CDR1 KGHDR, CDR2 SFDVKD. Trimming shortened V by 0 bases and J by 5 bases, and 13 bases separated the two germline ends. CDR3 in DNA: TGTGCCACCAGTGATTTGCAGAGAGGAATGCACAATGAGCAGTTCTTC. Translating it yields CATSDLQRGMHNEQFF.

The chain couples TRBV9 to TRBJ1-2; perhaps TRBD1 as D (6 bases). The CDR3 length is 13 residues. CDR1 is SGDLS and CDR2 is YYNGEE in the germline V gene. Trimming removed 0 bases from V and 3 bases from J, with 6 bases in between. CDR3 nucleotides: TGTGCCAGCAGCGTAGGGACAGACTATGGCTACACCTTC. It yields the protein CASSVGTDYGYTF.

Only one count was recorded for this clone. V gene TRBV3-1 (or the pseudogene TRBV3-2) combines with J gene TRBJ2-7, with 10 nucleotides matching TRBD1. Trimming at V came to 8 bases and at J to 2 bases, leaving 3 bases not matched to a gene. This CDR3 contains 13 residues. Germline V gives CDR1 LGHDT, CDR2 YNNKEL (reference sequence). CDR3 sequence reads: CASRDRGTYEQYF. CDR3 nucleotide sequence: TGTGCCAGCCGGGACAGGGGAACCTACGAGCAGTACTTC.

The genes are TRBV7-2 and TRBJ2-6; 9 nucleotides agree with TRBD1. CDR1 and CDR2 (germline): SGHTA, FQGNSA. With 4 bases clipped from V and 5 bases from J, the junction kept 3 bases outside the gene matches. This CDR3 contains 15 residues. CDR3 sequence: CASSWGTGWANVLTF. In nucleotides, the CDR3 is TGTGCCAGCAGCTGGGGGACAGGGTGGGCCAACGTCCTGACTTTC.

DNA for the CDR3: TGTGCCAGCAGGGACAGGGTTGCCAAAAACATTCAGTACTTC. Its translation is CASRDRVAKNIQYF. The chain has TRBV6-5 and TRBJ2-4; TRBD1 matches at 8 bases. The CDR3 length is 14 residues. J was trimmed by 1 base and V by 6 bases; bases with no gene match: 2. The germline gives CDR1 MNHEY, CDR2 SVGAGI.

This clone appeared once. This chain connects TRBV6-4 to TRBJ1-2; weak D call: TRBD1 (6 bases). There are 11 residues in the CDR3. V lost 9 bases to trimming and J lost 7 bases, with 12 bases between them. CDR1 MRHNA and CDR2 SNTAGT come from the germline V gene. For the CDR3, the DNA is TGTGCCAGGGCGATGGGGGCTGGCTACACCTTC. It specifies CARAMGAGYTF.

This clone was observed a few times. The genes are TRBV4-3 and TRBJ1-2, with a tentative D call TRBD1 (6 bases). Germline CDR1 and CDR2: LGHNA and YSLEER. The CDR3 is 16 amino acids. Deletions cut 0 bases from V and 2 bases from J, with 13 bases between. The CDR3 sequence: CASSQDWRGGNYGYTF. The DNA of the CDR3 is TGCGCCAGCAGCCAAGATTGGCGAGGGGGAAACTATGGCTACACCTTC.

The genes are TRBV28 and TRBJ1-2; D is possibly TRBD1 (5 bases). Germline CDR1 MDHEN, CDR2 SYDVKM. Trimming pared 4 bases from V and 7 bases from J, leaving 10 bases between. The CDR3 extends over 12 amino acids. The CDR3 loop is CASSSQGSGYTF. The CDR3 nucleotides read TGTGCCAGCAGTTCCCAGGGATCTGGCTACACCTTC.

The V call is TRBV13, the J call TRBJ2-5, with a weak D call TRBD2 (7 bases). The V end lost 5 bases, the J end lost 2 bases, and 12 bases lay between the germline ends. The CDR3 runs 14 residues. Germline lookup yields CDR1 PRHDT and CDR2 FYEKMQ (reference sequence). The CDR3 here is CASSRGAQQETQYF. The CDR3, as DNA: TGTGCCAGCAGCCGGGGGGCTCAACAAGAGACCCAGTACTTC.

The rearrangement joins TRBV4-1 to TRBJ2-7; 7 bases align to TRBD1. After removal of 0 bases from V and 0 bases from J, the junction contained 8 bases not matched to a gene. The CDR3 runs to 17 residues. Germline CDR1 reads MGHRA; CDR2 reads YSYEKL. The CDR3 sequence: CASSQDQWGQSSYEQYF. The CDR3 DNA sequence: TGCGCCAGCAGCCAAGATCAATGGGGACAGAGCTCCTACGAGCAGTACTTC.

The chain uses TRBV10-3 and TRBJ2-1, with TRBD2 identical over 9 bases. The V segment lost 6 bases and the J segment 9 bases; nucleotides outside the gene matches: 9. CDR3 length equals 14 residues. Germline V gives CDR1 ENHRY, CDR2 SYGVKD. CDR3 region: CAIREGLAGSEQFF. The CDR3 DNA reads as TGTGCCATCAGGGAAGGCCTAGCGGGGTCTGAGCAGTTCTTC.